Sequencing of this TCR beta chain was carried out in a study of shared clonotypes between healthy human individuals. Participating donors were healthy, HIV-negative adults free of recent acute infections or vaccinations. Study outcomes and limitations: The study found about 5.1% of naive CD4 clonotypes shared across four donors. Sequencing of the sorted subsets was shown by rarefaction to be incomplete despite large depth.

Notes on this clone: As yet, its antigen is unknown. The sample carries other DNA sequences with the same CDR3.

Deep-level settings were used for running the assay. Sequencing was performed with immunoSEQ multiplex PCR; in TCRdb, only in-frame clones are kept and a portion is missing. Of about 1.4 million clones in the sample, over 95% are singletons; the top ten hold approximately 1%. V gave up 0 bases and J gave up 1 base, with 7 bases separating them. The V gene's germline CDR1 is SGDLS and CDR2 YYNGEE. There are 14 residues in the CDR3. This sequence joins TRBV9 and TRBJ1-2, with D possibly being TRBD1 (5 bases). This receptor was identified in a man aged 25 to 45 in good health. Input material: naive CD4+ T cells sorted from blood. The subset is: CD45RA+ positively selected. This CDR3 reads CASSVGGLNYGYTF. DNA of the CDR3: TGTGCCAGCAGCGTAGGGGGCCTTAACTATGGCTACACCTTC. Variable domain in full (rest from reference TRBV9 and TRBJ1-2): DSGVTQTPKHLITATGQRVTLRCSPRSGDLSVYWYQQSLDQGLQFLIQYYNGEERAKGNILERFSAQQFPDLHSELNLSSLELGDSALYFCASSVGGLNYGYTFGSGTRLTVV.